The 15 T cell receptor beta chains in this list originate from one sample, sequenced in a study of early T cells in non-severe SARS-CoV-2 infection listed by TCRdb under 2021. Libraries were prepared through 5' RACE. Sequencing was performed on a NextSeq 500. Using fastp trimming at Q25 and MiXCR clonotype assembly, TCRdb reanalyzed the public sequencing data and kept in-frame beta chains. Each entry is one CDR3 protein sequence, shown with its most common DNA and genes. The sample includes around 55,000 distinct CDR3 sequences, with about 16% observed a single time. The top ten hold 10% of the sample. The sequences come from whole blood, collected at baseline. The source of these receptors is an adult who was a healthcare worker with PCR-confirmed SARS-CoV-2 infection or an uninfected control (not recorded which).

The chain has TRBV11-2 and TRBJ2-2; D perhaps matches TRBD1 (6 bases). Germline V CDR1 and CDR2: SGHAT, FQNNGV. There are 18 residues in the CDR3. The V end was cut by 2 bases, the J end by 3 bases, with 19 bases between. CDR3 coding DNA: TGTGCCAGCAGCTTACTGTCGACGGCACAGGGCGACACCGGGGAGCTGTTTTTT. This encodes CASSLLSTAQGDTGELFF.

This clonotype was seen a few times. The chain couples TRBV27 to TRBJ2-5; TRBD2 is a possible D gene (6 bases). Trimming pared 5 bases from V and 5 bases from J, leaving 15 bases between. This CDR3 has 14 amino acids. Germline CDR1 and CDR2: MNHEY and SMNVEV (reference sequence). The CDR3 DNA is TGTGCCAGCAGTACGGAGGGAGCCCGGGAGACCCAGTACTTC. As protein: CASSTEGARETQYF.

This clonotype appeared a few times. This chain uses TRBV7-3 with TRBJ2-7; D gene ambiguous. Trimming left V 5 bases short and J 2 bases short, with 10 bases between. Germline values: CDR1 SGHTA, CDR2 FQGTGA. The CDR3 is made up of 13 amino acids. The chain's CDR3 is CASSKTPTYEQYF. The CDR3 DNA sequence: TGTGCCAGCAGCAAGACACCAACCTACGAGCAGTACTTC.

This rearrangement joins TRBV5-4 to TRBJ2-7, with 7 bases aligning to TRBD2. Germline-derived CDR1 and CDR2 are SGHNT and YYREEE (reference sequence). This CDR3 comprises 15 residues. The V gene end was trimmed by 3 bases and the J gene end by 6 bases; junction bases not matched to a gene: 12. The CDR3, as DNA: TGTGCCAGCAGCTGGGCGGACGCCGGGGGGTCCGAGCAGTACTTC. This codes for CASSWADAGGSEQYF.

This clonotype showed up just a few times. CDR3 DNA: TGTGCCAGTAGTATAACTAGTCGTCAAGAGACCCAGTACTTC. Translated, it gives CASSITSRQETQYF. This chain links TRBV19 with TRBJ2-5, with a possible D match to TRBD2 (5 bases). V dropped 2 bases and J dropped 2 bases, with 9 bases sitting between them. There are 14 residues in the CDR3. CDR1 and CDR2 (germline): LNHDA, SQIVND (reference sequence). The full variable domain, in which reference TRBV19 and TRBJ2-5 provide the parts outside the CDR3, is DGGITQSPKYLFRKEGQNVTLSCEQNLNHDAMYWYRQDPGQGLRLIYYSQIVNDFQKGDIAEGYSVSREKKESFPLTVTSAQKNPTAFYLCASSITSRQETQYFGPGTRLLVL.

This chain connects TRBV29-1 to TRBJ2-7; the match to TRBD2 covers 11 bases. This CDR3 region has 14 residues. The germline gives CDR1 SQVTM, CDR2 ANQGSEA. The J segment lost 5 bases and the V segment lost 4 bases, leaving 7 bases of the junction unmatched. CDR3 in amino acids: CSVAGELAGDEQYF. DNA for the CDR3: TGCAGCGTTGCCGGGGAACTAGCGGGAGACGAGCAGTACTTC.

Many counts were recorded for this clonotype. This rearrangement joins TRBV6-5 to TRBJ1-6; the D gene is possibly TRBD1 (5 bases). The germline gives CDR1 MNHEY, CDR2 SVGAGI. V was clipped by 2 bases and J by 0 bases, with 14 bases between them. The CDR3 spans 18 residues. For the CDR3, the DNA is TGTGCCAGCAGTTACCAGGGCCACCGAAGCTCCTATAATTCACCCCTCCACTTT. It translates to CASSYQGHRSSYNSPLHF.

The chain links TRBV7-2 to TRBJ2-7; D is uncertain. In germline, CDR1 is SGHTA, CDR2 FQGNSA. The CDR3 extends over 15 amino acids. Trimming took off 3 bases at V and 0 bases at J, with 12 bases between the two ends. The DNA for the CDR3 is TGTGCCAGCAGCTTCGTGGGGTCCAGCTCCTACGAGCAGTACTTC. This codes for CASSFVGSSSYEQYF.

V and J are TRBV20-1 and TRBJ1-5; D call uncertain. The germline V gene encodes CDR1 DFQATT and CDR2 SNEGSKA (reference sequence). Between the trimmed V and J ends, which lost 0 bases and 6 bases, there was a span of 6 bases. The CDR3 consists of 12 residues. The CDR3 nucleotides read TGCAGTGCTAGAGAGAGTGTTCAGCCCCAGCATTTT. The encoded protein is CSARESVQPQHF.

This clonotype was picked up a small number of times. This sequence joins TRBV20-1 and TRBJ2-1; no clear D gene. Trimming removed 2 bases at V and 6 bases at J, with 14 bases between. This CDR3 comprises 14 residues. The germline CDR1 and CDR2 sequences are DFQATT and SNEGSKA (reference sequence). The CDR3 loop reads CSARRLGPGNEQFF. For the CDR3, the DNA is TGCAGTGCTAGAAGGCTAGGGCCGGGCAATGAGCAGTTCTTC.

This clonotype was seen more than once but under ten times. The chain carries TRBV2 and TRBJ1-1; D is unclear. The germline V gene encodes CDR1 SNHLY and CDR2 FYNNEI. The CDR3 sequence is 11 residues long. V lost 2 bases to trimming and J lost 11 bases, with 9 bases between them. As DNA, the CDR3 is TGTGCCAGCAGTGAATATGACTCGGCTTTCTTT. It translates to CASSEYDSAFF.

This clonotype appeared once. The chain carries TRBV6-6 and TRBJ1-6; D gene ambiguous. The germline V and J ends were trimmed by 7 bases and 0 bases, with 13 bases remaining between them. Germline V gene data show CDR1 as MNHNY and CDR2 as SVGAGI (reference sequence). The CDR3 has 16 amino acids. This chain's CDR3 is CASMTFRVSYNSPLHF. In DNA form, the CDR3 reads TGTGCCAGCATGACGTTTCGAGTCTCCTATAATTCACCCCTCCACTTT.

The chain recombines TRBV10-3 with TRBJ1-5, with D perhaps matching TRBD1 (6 bases). The CDR3 totals 13 residues. V lost 6 bases, J lost 4 bases, and 10 bases lay in between. Per germline, CDR1 ENHRY and CDR2 SYGVKD. The CDR3 reads CAISTGINQPQHF. The CDR3 DNA reads TGTGCCATCAGCACAGGGATTAATCAGCCCCAGCATTTT.

A few counts support this clonotype. V usage is TRBV27 and J usage is TRBJ2-7; D not resolved. Germline-derived CDR1 and CDR2 are MNHEY and SMNVEV (reference sequence). CDR3 length equals 11 residues. Trimming shortened V by 6 bases and J by 3 bases, and 6 bases separated the two germline ends. CDR3 DNA sequence: TGTGCCAGCAGGGGCCTCTACGAGCAGTACTTC. Residues: CASRGLYEQYF.

Only a few counts were recorded for this clonotype. The chain links TRBV20-1 to TRBJ2-3, with TRBD2 matching over 14 bases. V dropped 5 bases and J dropped 0; count of bases not matched to a gene: 7. CDR1 and CDR2 from the germline V gene are DFQATT and SNEGSKA (reference sequence). This CDR3 comprises 17 residues. CDR3 sequence reads: CSAGRLAGGSSTDTQYF. The CDR3 region has the DNA TGCAGTGCTGGACGACTAGCGGGGGGGTCGAGCACAGATACGCAGTATTTT.